This TCR beta chain was identified in a study of blood T cell repertoires in COVID-19. Study details: Spain, Italy and the United States supplied samples that represented acute and convalescent COVID-19.

As handled by the study authors: Reference gene primer amplification yielded estimated nucleated cell counts. The data were produced by immunoSEQ multiplex PCR, yet TCRdb's version contains in-frame clones alone and is incomplete. V, J and clone size are taken as reported in that table, and D and trimming were inferred from the DNA itself. Of about 26,000 clones listed, approximately 90% were seen once; the top ten hold 2.5% to 3%. The CDR3 covers 15 residues. CDR1 GTSNPN and CDR2 SVGIG come from the germline V gene (reference sequence). V was pared by 1 base and J by 5 bases, with 15 bases between. The sample comprised peripheral blood. The chain is built from TRBV30 and TRBJ2-1, with D possibly being TRBD2 (6 bases). This sequence originates from a human donor in a cohort sampled during active COVID-19. In DNA form, the CDR3 reads TGTGCCTGGAGTGACCCCGGGACTTCCCACAATGAGCAGTTCTTC. It is translated as CAWSDPGTSHNEQFF.